The source of this TCR beta chain is a study of T cell responses to AZD1222 COVID-19 vaccine. Overall study results and limits: The breadth and depth of Spike-specific TCRs increased once two AZD1222 doses had been given.

Produced via immunoSEQ multiplex PCR; TCRdb's table is partial and in-frame only. The sample has 95,000 to 110,000 clones, roughly 93% seen once. Germline V gene data show CDR1 as PRHDT and CDR2 as FYEKMQ (reference sequence). The CDR3 totals 14 residues. The V gene lost 5 bases and the J gene lost 4 bases, with 9 bases spanning the gap. Remarks on this clone: Its target is not known.

The sample here was peripheral blood, taken on day 0 of AZD1222 vaccination. The V and J genes are TRBV13 and TRBJ2-6; weak D call: TRBD1 (6 bases). The sequence derives from an adult in good health. CDR3 nucleotide sequence: TGTGCCAGCAGCACAGGGTTGGGGGCCAACGTCCTGACTTTC. Translated: CASSTGLGANVLTF.